This T cell receptor (beta chain) was profiled in a study of blood T cells in healthy people across ages. Germline V gene lookup returns CDR1 GTSNPN and CDR2 SVGIG (reference sequence). The germline V and J ends were trimmed by 8 bases and 8 bases, with 16 bases remaining between them. The CDR3 runs to 13 residues. It was with a sample-barcoded 5' primer and a J-beta primer mix that a second PCR of about 7 to 12 cycles was run. Researchers report that each sample yielded at least 3 million CDR3-containing paired-end reads. TCRdb reprocessed the 5' RACE reads with MiXCR, giving one entry per CDR3 protein. The profile shows hundreds of thousands of distinct CDR3 sequences, roughly 30% of them singletons. In its sample, this clonotype was seen a few times.

Sequencing was done on a sample of blood. The sequence came from a woman older than 75 in good health. The rearrangement uses TRBV30 and TRBJ1-6; D is possibly TRBD1 (6 bases). The CDR3 region has the DNA TGTGCCGAGGGGACACTATCAGATTCACCCCTCCACTTT. The encoded protein is CAEGTLSDSPLHF.